Each of the 25 T cell receptor beta chains below was sequenced from the same sample in a study of blood T cells in healthy people across ages. Primed by a sample-barcoded 5' primer and a J-beta primer mix, a second PCR proceeded for about 7 to 12 cycles. In TCRdb, the 5' RACE reads were re-called with MiXCR into one record per CDR3 protein. The sample has some 1.8 million distinct CDR3 sequences, roughly 43% seen once. Sequenced sample: blood. The source is a human donor in good health.

The J gene is TRBJ2-3, the V gene TRBV20-1; 11 bases map to TRBD2. This CDR3 is built from 17 residues. The J segment lost 6 bases and the V segment lost 4 bases, leaving 15 bases of the junction unmatched. The germline V gene encodes CDR1 DFQATT and CDR2 SNEGSKA (reference sequence). This chain's CDR3 is CSATTSGEFTRVDTQYF. In DNA form, the CDR3 reads TGCAGTGCTACGACTAGCGGGGAATTCACACGGGTGGATACGCAGTATTTT.

As regards this clonotype: The junction departs from germline at one end; a sequencing error may be responsible. The chain is built from TRBV5-1 and TRBJ2-3; no clear D. From germline, CDR1 is SGHRS and CDR2 YFSETQ. This CDR3 has 16 residues. The CDR3 nucleotides read TGCGCCAGCAGCTCCGGGCAGCCGTCGAACACAGATACGCTGTATTTT. Translation: CASSSGQPSNTDTLYF. Supplemented by reference TRBV5-1 and TRBJ2-3, the full variable domain reads KAGVTQTPRYLIKTRGQQVTLSCSPISGHRSVSWYQQTPGQGLQFLFEYFSETQRNKGNFPGRFSGRQFSNSRSEMNVSTLELGDSALYLCASSSGQPSNTDTLYFGPGTRLTVL.

The V call is TRBV29-1, the J call TRBJ1-1, with D uncertain. Trimming pared 0 bases from V and 7 bases from J, leaving 9 bases between. Germline V gene data show CDR1 as SQVTM and CDR2 as ANQGSEA. The CDR3 is 12 amino acids. CDR3 bases: TGCAGCGTTGAAGATCTTTGGAGTGAAGCTTTCTTT. It encodes CSVEDLWSEAFF.

The rearrangement links TRBV7-8 to TRBJ1-2; maybe TRBD1 (5 bases). V lost 5 bases to trimming and J lost 4 bases, with 20 bases between them. The CDR3 sequence is 16 residues long. The germline gives CDR1 SGHVS, CDR2 FQNEAQ. The DNA for the CDR3 is TGTGCCAGCAGCATAAATCGGCCCAGGGCTGGCTATGGCTACACCTTC. This sequence encodes CASSINRPRAGYGYTF.

There are a few counts of this clonotype. CDR3 sequence: CASSLALGQGVNEQYF. In DNA, the CDR3 is TGCGCCAGCAGCTTGGCCTTGGGACAGGGGGTGAACGAGCAGTACTTC. The chain links TRBV5-1 to TRBJ2-7; 11 bases fit TRBD1. The CDR3 sequence is 16 residues long. Germline CDR1 and CDR2: SGHRS and YFSETQ. Trimming cost V 0 bases and J 5 bases; bases outside gene matches: 7. Variable domain in full (rest from reference TRBV5-1 and TRBJ2-7): KAGVTQTPRYLIKTRGQQVTLSCSPISGHRSVSWYQQTPGQGLQFLFEYFSETQRNKGNFPGRFSGRQFSNSRSEMNVSTLELGDSALYLCASSLALGQGVNEQYFGPGTRLTVT.

The CDR3 spells CASSRPLRDTEAFF. In DNA form, the CDR3 reads TGTGCCAGCAGCCGCCCCCTTCGGGACACTGAAGCTTTCTTT. The V and J genes are TRBV3-1 and TRBJ1-1, with unresolved D. V lost 4 bases and J lost 3, with 12 bases in between. The CDR3 consists of 14 residues. CDR1 is LGHDT and CDR2 is YNNKEL in the germline V gene (reference sequence).

The rearrangement joins TRBV7-9 to TRBJ2-7; D not resolved. The CDR3 is 17 residues long. V was trimmed by 1 base and J by 2 bases, leaving 18 bases between them. Germline CDR1 SEHNR, CDR2 FQNEAQ (reference sequence). The CDR3 loop is CASSLGGARTVPYEQYF. The CDR3 DNA reads TGTGCCAGCAGCTTAGGAGGTGCCAGAACAGTACCCTACGAGCAGTACTTC.

The sample holds a few counts of this clonotype. The chain recombines TRBV4-3 with TRBJ1-1; 7 nucleotides align to TRBD1. CDR1 is LGHNA and CDR2 is YSLEER in the germline V gene. V trimming: 1 base; J trimming: 0 bases; junction bases outside the gene matches: 5. This CDR3 contains 16 residues. CDR3 DNA: TGCGCCAGCAGCCAAGGACAGGGTCACATGAACACTGAAGCTTTCTTT. This translates into CASSQGQGHMNTEAFF.

This clonotype was seen at least ten times. The chain is built from TRBV27 and TRBJ1-2, with a possible D match to TRBD1 (5 bases). This CDR3 has 13 amino acids. CDR1 is MNHEY, CDR2 SMNVEV, per germline (reference sequence). Trimming left V 3 bases short and J 2 bases short, with 7 bases between. CDR3: CASSLRDNYGYTF. CDR3 coding DNA: TGTGCCAGCAGTTTGAGGGACAACTATGGCTACACCTTC.

The chain combines TRBV20-1 with TRBJ2-5, with D perhaps matching TRBD1 (5 bases). Per the germline V gene, CDR1 is DFQATT and CDR2 is SNEGSKA (reference sequence). The CDR3 has 15 residues. V lost 3 bases and J 2 bases, leaving 16 bases between the germline ends. The CDR3 DNA reads TGCAGTGCTAGTCATACCAGGGTGCCACAAGAGACCCAGTACTTC. Its translation: CSASHTRVPQETQYF.

The sample holds a few counts of this clonotype. The J gene is TRBJ2-1, the V gene TRBV6-6; D is ambiguous. V was cut by 0 bases and J by 4 bases, with 10 bases left in between. The germline V gene has CDR1 MNHNY and CDR2 SVGAGI (reference sequence). This CDR3 spans 15 amino acids. The CDR3 spells CASSYSTLVYNEQFF. The CDR3 DNA follows: TGTGCCAGCAGTTACTCGACCCTGGTGTACAATGAGCAGTTCTTC.

The chain has TRBV5-4 and TRBJ1-1, with 9 bases that match TRBD1. Trimming cost V 3 bases and J 7 bases; bases outside gene matches: 4. CDR1 and CDR2 (germline): SGHNT, YYREEE (reference sequence). This CDR3 spans 13 amino acids. CDR3 sequence reads: CASSWDRAIEAFF. The CDR3 bases are TGTGCCAGCAGCTGGGACAGGGCTATTGAAGCTTTCTTT. Together with reference TRBV5-4 and TRBJ1-1, the CDR3 gives the full variable domain: ETGVTQSPTHLIKTRGQQVTLRCSSQSGHNTVSWYQQALGQGPQFIFQYYREEENGRGNFPPRFSGLQFPNYSSELNVNALELDDSALYLCASSWDRAIEAFFGQGTRLTVV.

V gene TRBV20-1 combines with J gene TRBJ2-4; the D gene could be TRBD1 or TRBD2 (5 bases each). CDR1 is DFQATT, CDR2 SNEGSKA, per germline (reference sequence). Deletions cut 7 bases from V and 3 bases from J, with 13 bases between. The CDR3 covers 13 residues. As DNA, the CDR3 is TGCAGTGTTGAGGGAAGGGGCAAAAACATTCAGTACTTC. This sequence encodes CSVEGRGKNIQYF.

This clonotype turned up a few times. V is TRBV29-1 and J is TRBJ2-1; 8 bases are a match to TRBD1. The end of the DNA is better explained by TRBJ2-7, so the J call may be wrong. The CDR3 runs 12 residues. Germline CDR1 reads SQVTM; CDR2 reads ANQGSEA. CDR3 amino acids: CSVAPGGNEQYF. The CDR3 nucleotides read TGCAGCGTTGCCCCAGGGGGCAATGAGCAGTACTTC.

The chain joins TRBV10-3 to TRBJ2-5, with TRBD2 identical over 10 bases. Germline V gives CDR1 ENHRY, CDR2 SYGVKD. CDR3 length: 14 amino acids. The J segment lost 11 bases and the V segment lost 11 bases, leaving 17 bases of the junction unmatched. In DNA, the CDR3 is TGTGCCTCAGGAGGGAGCGGGGGGGATGGAGAGCAGTACTTC. It yields the protein CASGGSGGDGEQYF.

This clonotype has a single count. V gene TRBV12-3 or TRBV12-4 combines with J gene TRBJ2-7; perhaps TRBD2 as D (5 bases). The V and J ends lost 5 bases and 3 bases respectively, with 17 bases between them. The CDR3 has 15 residues. The CDR3 sequence: CASSPAEDPYYEQYF. CDR3 coding DNA: TGTGCCAGCAGTCCCGCGGAGGACCCTTACTACGAGCAGTACTTC.

This clonotype was counted between two and nine times. CDR3 region: CASSLPSGGPYYNEQFF. DNA for the CDR3: TGTGCCAGCAGCTTACCCAGCGGGGGGCCTTACTACAATGAGCAGTTCTTC. The chain joins TRBV7-9 to TRBJ2-1, with 9 bases matching TRBD2. Germline V gives CDR1 SEHNR, CDR2 FQNEAQ (reference sequence). The CDR3 runs to 17 residues. Germline trimming cut 2 bases from V and 3 bases from J; bases unmatched to any gene: 8.

The sample holds a few counts of this clonotype. The V call is TRBV12-3 or TRBV12-4, the J call TRBJ2-3; tentatively, D is TRBD1 (6 bases). V lost 5 bases and J lost 1, with 10 bases in between. This CDR3 region has 14 residues. Written as DNA, the CDR3 is TGTGCCAGCAGTCGCCGACAGGGCACAGATACGCAGTATTTT. Amino acids: CASSRRQGTDTQYF.

In DNA, the CDR3 is TGTGCCAGCAGCTTAACCGCGGTACCTTACGAGCAGTACTTC. It codes for CASSLTAVPYEQYF. The genes are TRBV7-2 and TRBJ2-7; the D is unclear. The CDR3 spans 14 residues. The germline V gene has CDR1 SGHTA and CDR2 FQGNSA. Trimming removed 2 bases from V and 4 bases from J, with 12 bases in between. Variable domain in full (rest from reference TRBV7-2 and TRBJ2-7): GAGVSQSPSNKVTEKGKDVELRCDPISGHTALYWYRQSLGQGLEFLIYFQGNSAPDKSGLPSDRFSAERTGGSVSTLTIQRTQQEDSAVYLCASSLTAVPYEQYFGPGTRLTVT.

The rearrangement links TRBV7-2 to TRBJ1-1; no clear D. V was cut by 5 bases and J by 2 bases, with 12 bases left in between. This CDR3 has 14 residues. Germline assignment: CDR1 SGHTA and CDR2 FQGNSA. The CDR3 reads CASSPGRFNTEAFF. For the CDR3, the DNA is TGTGCCAGCAGCCCCGGTAGGTTCAACACTGAAGCTTTCTTT.

V gene TRBV4-2 combines with J gene TRBJ1-2; 7 bases line up with TRBD1. CDR1 and CDR2 from the germline V gene are LGHNA and YNFKEQ. This CDR3 comprises 15 residues. After removal of 4 bases from V and 1 base from J, the junction contained 6 bases not matched to a gene. CDR3: CASSPTGDHNYGYTF. The DNA of the CDR3 is TGTGCCAGCAGCCCAACAGGGGACCATAACTATGGCTACACCTTC.

In DNA, the CDR3 is TGCGCCAGCAGCGCAGGTGACTTTAGTGGCTACACCTTC. This gives the protein CASSAGDFSGYTF. V and J are TRBV4-3 and TRBJ1-2, with D unclear. Trimming removed 5 bases from V and 7 bases from J, with 14 bases in between. Germline CDR1 LGHNA, CDR2 YSLEER. This CDR3 comprises 13 residues.

The table lists this clonotype with a few counts. This rearrangement joins TRBV10-3 to TRBJ2-6; the D gene is possibly TRBD1 (5 bases). Trimming pared 10 bases from V and 0 bases from J, leaving 10 bases between. Germline V lookup: CDR1 ENHRY, CDR2 SYGVKD. CDR3 size: 14 residues. CDR3 protein: CANDDSSGANVLTF. Here the CDR3 DNA reads TGTGCCAACGACGACAGCTCTGGGGCCAACGTCCTGACTTTC.

This chain joins TRBV10-3 and TRBJ2-3; 7 bases fit TRBD2. The CDR3 loop spans 17 amino acids. Germline V gene sequence: CDR1 ENHRY, CDR2 SYGVKD. The ends lost 2 bases at V and 5 bases at J; junction bases unmatched: 13. CDR3 residues: CAISEAGRSGVVDTQYF. The DNA of the CDR3 is TGTGCCATCAGTGAGGCGGGACGGAGCGGGGTGGTAGATACGCAGTATTTT.

The chain employs TRBV9 and TRBJ2-1; TRBD2 matches at 7 bases. The germline V gene has CDR1 SGDLS and CDR2 YYNGEE. The CDR3 runs to 14 residues. V gave up 3 bases and J gave up 7 bases; unmatched junction bases: 7. The CDR3 here is CASSAGLHTNEQFF. In nucleotides, the CDR3 is TGTGCCAGCAGCGCGGGACTACACACTAATGAGCAGTTCTTC.